This TCR beta chain was sequenced for a study of blood T cell repertoires in COVID-19 (dated by TCRdb to 2020 to 2021). The study in broad terms: Samples covering the acute and convalescent phases of COVID-19 were provided by collaborators in the United States, Italy and Spain. The material from the prospective study consisted of cDNA or gDNA derived from T cells, B-cell-depleted T cells, or PBMCs. The dataset comprised deeply sampled blood TCRbeta repertoires from subjects exposed to, actively infected with, or recovered from COVID-19. A freely available public database, intended as a resource for researchers studying the immune response to SARS-CoV-2, is where the repertoires were released. The samples were drawn from the first 160 participants of the ongoing ImmuneRACE study and from 1,200 or so subjects provided by 6 global collaborators. The sample metadata nearly always contained a de-identified subject ID, COVID-19 status, age in years and sex. Where available, HLA class I and class II types were taken from metadata supplied by the sample provider and were not determined by assay-based typing.

Overall study outcomes, separate from this receptor: The amount of clinical and demographic metadata varied by source and participant and was provided uncurated.

With respect to this clone: The target of this receptor is not known. No much larger clone exists at a distance of one base, and base qualities are not known.

Whole blood was collected in K2EDTA tubes by collaborating institutions according to the institutions' own protocols. For TCRbeta analysis, collaborators shipped samples in one of three forms: frozen whole blood, isolated PBMCs, or DNA extracted from either of those sample types. TCRbeta CDR3 regions were amplified from genomic DNA using the immunoSEQ Assay, a bias-controlled multiplex PCR. The paper's processing steps were these. The number of nucleated cells in each sample was estimated by amplification of reference gene primers within the assay. Sequence reads were collapsed and filtered to measure the absolute abundance of every unique TCRbeta CDR3 rearrangement. For each sample, productive Simpson clonality was calculated by taking the square root of Simpson's diversity index across productive rearrangements. The source is immuneACCESS, and TCRdb retained only in-frame sequences with V and J called. Part of the clones is not carried over; for the studies checked, unresolved V genes explain less than half of this, and the remainder is unexplained. V, J and clone size reflect that table, while D and trimming were determined from the DNA. The sample includes around 54,000 clones, with 80% to 90% observed a single time. Roughly 4.8% of the sample belongs to the ten largest clones.

The sample was peripheral blood. The sequence was collected from a woman in her fifties or sixties with acute or convalescent COVID-19.

The CDR3 region has the sequence CASGAPTSGRINEQFF. The nucleotide sequence is TGTGCTAGTGGCGCCCCCACTAGCGGGAGGATTAATGAGCAGTTCTTC. The chain links TRBV12-5 with TRBJ2-1; a stretch of 12 junction bases matches TRBD2. CDR3 length: 16 amino acids, cysteine to phenylalanine. This entry keeps only the CDR3 DNA: 48 bases, framed from base 1. In the germline V gene, CDR1 corresponds to LGHNT and CDR2 to FRNRAP. Germline trimming: 6 bases from V, 7 bases from J; junction bases outside gene matches: 10.